The 22 T cell receptor beta chains reported below all come from one sample, sequenced in a study of shared clonotypes between healthy human individuals. Here immunoSEQ multiplex PCR was the method, and the copy in TCRdb shows in-frame clones only, minus some. The profile shows about 2.1 million clones, just under 95% of them singletons. CD45RO-negative cells were positively selected for CCR7, leaving out terminally differentiated effector memory CD45RA+ cells. The sequencing input was naive CD8+ T cells from PBMCs. These receptors originate from a man aged 18 to 35 in good health. Some clones in this sample may be carry-over from other donors' samples.

The chain links TRBV15 to TRBJ2-7; no clear D. This CDR3 contains 13 residues. The V end lost 4 bases, the J end lost 1 base, and 8 bases lay between the germline ends. CDR1 LNHNV and CDR2 YYDKDF come from the germline V gene (reference sequence). CDR3 in amino acids: CATSTDTSYEQYF. For the CDR3, the DNA is TGTGCCACCAGCACCGACACTTCCTACGAGCAGTACTTC.

The chain recombines TRBV6-6 with TRBJ1-2; unclear D gene. Per germline, CDR1 MNHNY and CDR2 SVGAGI (reference sequence). The CDR3 runs to 15 residues. The ends were cut back, 2 bases at V and 4 bases at J, with 14 bases in the middle. The CDR3 sequence: CASSYPPRVAYGYTF. The CDR3 DNA reads as TGTGCCAGCAGTTACCCCCCAAGGGTGGCCTATGGCTACACCTTC.

This chain connects TRBV9 to TRBJ2-1, with 8 bases that match TRBD1. Trimming cost V 0 bases and J 8 bases; bases outside gene matches: 13. This CDR3 comprises 17 residues. Per germline, CDR1 SGDLS and CDR2 YYNGEE. CDR3 coding DNA: TGTGCCAGCAGCGTAGAACCAGCGGCCCTACAGGGGGATGAGCAGTTCTTC. This encodes CASSVEPAALQGDEQFF. Based on the CDR3 plus reference TRBV9 and TRBJ2-1, the full variable domain is DSGVTQTPKHLITATGQRVTLRCSPRSGDLSVYWYQQSLDQGLQFLIQYYNGEERAKGNILERFSAQQFPDLHSELNLSSLELGDSALYFCASSVEPAALQGDEQFFGPGTRLTVL.

J is TRBJ2-5 and V is TRBV5-5; possibly TRBD1 for D (6 bases). Trimming removed 0 bases from V and 7 bases from J, with 16 bases in between. In germline, CDR1 is SGHKS, CDR2 YYEKEE (reference sequence). The CDR3 is 15 amino acids. The CDR3 nucleotides are TGTGCCAGCAGCTTGGAGACAGGCGGGTTTCGGACCCAGTACTTC. It yields the protein CASSLETGGFRTQYF.

Notes on this clone: Other DNA sequences in this sample translate to the same CDR3. The rearrangement joins TRBV27 to TRBJ1-1; D might be TRBD1 (6 bases). CDR3 length equals 13 residues. Trimming shortened V by 5 bases and J by 5 bases, and 12 bases separated the two germline ends. Germline CDR1 and CDR2: MNHEY and SMNVEV (reference sequence). Written as DNA, the CDR3 is TGTGCCAGCAGTCCTCTAGGGGGGACTGAAGCTTTCTTT. Its translation: CASSPLGGTEAFF.

The CDR3 protein is CASSHLGAGAGNEQFF. For the CDR3, the DNA is TGCGCCAGCAGCCACCTAGGTGCGGGAGCGGGCAATGAGCAGTTCTTC. This sequence joins TRBV4-3 and TRBJ2-1, with 7 bases that match TRBD2. V trimming: 3 bases; J trimming: 6 bases; junction bases outside the gene matches: 11. Germline V CDR1 and CDR2: LGHNA, YSLEER. The CDR3 totals 16 residues.

The V call is TRBV7-3, the J call TRBJ1-1; no clear D. V was shortened by 2 bases and J by 0 bases, with 4 bases between the two germline ends. The CDR3 sequence is 13 residues long. CDR1 is SGHTA and CDR2 is FQGTGA in the germline V gene. CDR3 in amino acids: CASSLSVNTEAFF. CDR3 bases: TGTGCCAGCAGCTTATCAGTGAACACTGAAGCTTTCTTT.

The chain has TRBV11-2 and TRBJ1-2; maybe TRBD1 (6 bases). Per the germline V gene, CDR1 is SGHAT and CDR2 is FQNNGV. CDR3 length: 16 amino acids. Trimming pared 1 base from V and 4 bases from J, leaving 16 bases between. CDR3 sequence: CASSLGGTTWAYGYTF. The CDR3 coding sequence is TGTGCCAGCAGCTTAGGGGGGACAACTTGGGCCTATGGCTACACCTTC.

The chain joins TRBV29-1 to TRBJ1-4; the D is unclear. The CDR3 is 13 residues long. Germline V gene lookup returns CDR1 SQVTM and CDR2 ANQGSEA. V gave up 8 bases and J gave up 6 bases, with 16 bases separating them. The CDR3 nucleotides read TGCAGCCCAAGCTGGGCAAGTGATGAAAAACTGTTTTTT. It codes for CSPSWASDEKLFF.

The V gene is TRBV6-5, the J gene TRBJ2-3; 9 bases fit TRBD1. The junction had 9 bases not matched to a gene; V was cut back by 4 bases and J by 4 bases. The CDR3 is 16 amino acids. Germline V gene data show CDR1 as MNHEY and CDR2 as SVGAGI. CDR3 DNA sequence: TGTGCCAGCAGTTTCTCAGGACAGGGGATATCAGATACGCAGTATTTT. Translated, it gives CASSFSGQGISDTQYF.

This clone was observed at least ten times. The V and J genes are TRBV9 and TRBJ2-3; no clear D gene. CDR3 length: 15 residues. Trimming shortened V by 3 bases and J by 0 bases, and 11 bases separated the two germline ends. CDR1 SGDLS and CDR2 YYNGEE come from the germline V gene. The CDR3 DNA sequence: TGTGCCAGCAGCGAGGGCAAACATAGCACAGATACGCAGTATTTT. This codes for CASSEGKHSTDTQYF.

V usage is TRBV27 and J usage is TRBJ2-1, with TRBD1 as a possible D gene (5 bases). CDR1 and CDR2 from the germline V gene are MNHEY and SMNVEV (reference sequence). Trimming stripped 7 bases from V and 0 bases from J, with 10 bases between. CDR3 length: 14 amino acids. CDR3 residues: CASTQGSSYNEQFF. Written as DNA, the CDR3 is TGTGCCAGCACCCAGGGAAGCTCCTACAATGAGCAGTTCTTC.

The count of this clone is one. The chain carries TRBV27 and TRBJ1-4, with D hard to call. CDR1 and CDR2 (germline): MNHEY, SMNVEV (reference sequence). This CDR3 has 11 amino acids. The V end lost 10 bases, the J end lost 4 bases, and 7 bases lay between the germline ends. CDR3 in DNA: TGTGCCATCCGATTTAATGAAAAACTGTTTTTT. It yields the protein CAIRFNEKLFF.

This chain links TRBV9 with TRBJ2-2; tentatively, D is TRBD2 (6 bases). The length of the CDR3 is 16 residues. The V gene's germline CDR1 is SGDLS and CDR2 YYNGEE. With 0 bases removed from V and 4 bases from J, the gap between germline ends came to 13 bases. This chain's CDR3 is CASSVGGSGPTGELFF. In nucleotides, the CDR3 is TGTGCCAGCAGCGTAGGGGGTAGCGGACCCACCGGGGAGCTGTTTTTT.

This rearrangement joins TRBV13 to TRBJ2-4, with D perhaps being TRBD1 or TRBD2 (5 bases each). Trimming took 3 bases from V and 8 from J, leaving 14 bases between them. Germline-derived CDR1 and CDR2 are PRHDT and FYEKMQ (reference sequence). The CDR3 totals 14 residues. CDR3 region: CASSFDRDPHIQYF. The DNA for the CDR3 is TGTGCCAGCAGCTTTGATCGGGACCCCCACATTCAGTACTTC. The entire variable domain, with the rest obtained from reference TRBV13 and TRBJ2-4, is as follows: AAGVIQSPRHLIKEKRETATLKCYPIPRHDTVYWYQQGPGQDPQFLISFYEKMQSDKGSIPDRFSAQQFSDYHSELNMSSLELGDSALYFCASSFDRDPHIQYFGAGTRLSVL.

This clone was counted once. The chain carries TRBV20-1 and TRBJ2-7, with a tentative D call TRBD2 (5 bases). Per the germline V gene, CDR1 is DFQATT and CDR2 is SNEGSKA (reference sequence). The CDR3 loop spans 10 amino acids. The DNA for the CDR3 is TGCAGGAGCGGAAGTTACGAGCAGTACTTC. Translation: CRSGSYEQYF.

V usage is TRBV15 and J usage is TRBJ2-5, with 11 bases identical to TRBD2. CDR3 length: 17 amino acids. Germline V CDR1 and CDR2: LNHNV, YYDKDF (reference sequence). After removal of 0 bases from V and 7 bases from J, the junction contained 10 bases not matched to a gene. CDR3 in amino acids: CATSRDRDRLAGSTQYF. CDR3 DNA sequence: TGTGCCACCAGCAGAGATCGGGACCGACTAGCGGGATCGACCCAGTACTTC.

Concerning this clone itself: This sample includes further DNA sequences coding for the same CDR3. This chain links TRBV19 with TRBJ1-1; D unclear. The CDR3 loop spans 11 amino acids. CDR1 and CDR2 from the germline V gene are LNHDA and SQIVND (reference sequence). V lost 7 bases to trimming and J lost 5 bases, with 8 bases between them. The CDR3 loop is CASMRDTEAFF. CDR3 bases: TGTGCCAGTATGAGGGATACTGAAGCTTTCTTT.

J is TRBJ1-3 and V is TRBV7-9, with D uncertain. Germline CDR1 SEHNR, CDR2 FQNEAQ (reference sequence). The V and J ends lost 1 base and 2 bases respectively, with 9 bases between them. This CDR3 is built from 15 residues. DNA for the CDR3: TGTGCCAGCAGCTTAGGCACAGCGCCTGGAAACACCATATATTTT. Translation: CASSLGTAPGNTIYF.

This sequence joins TRBV16 and TRBJ1-3; D is unclear. Germline assignment: CDR1 KGHSY and CDR2 FQNENV. Between the trimmed V and J ends, which lost 4 bases and 2 bases, there was a span of 12 bases. CDR3 length equals 15 residues. For the CDR3, the DNA is TGTGCCAGCAGCCCCGGGGATCGGACTGGAAACACCATATATTTT. It yields the protein CASSPGDRTGNTIYF.

Note on this clone: Other DNA sequences in this specimen translate into the identical CDR3. The rearrangement uses TRBV27 and TRBJ2-7, with D perhaps matching TRBD2 (6 bases). V was clipped by 5 bases and J by 2 bases, with 13 bases between them. The CDR3 contains 14 residues. In germline, CDR1 is MNHEY, CDR2 SMNVEV (reference sequence). CDR3 in DNA: TGTGCCAGCAGTCTGGGACGGGGGACCTACGAGCAGTACTTC. Encoded protein: CASSLGRGTYEQYF.

V gene TRBV4-3 combines with J gene TRBJ2-1; 9 nucleotides match TRBD2. The CDR3 runs 17 residues. CDR1 is LGHNA, CDR2 YSLEER, per germline. V shed 3 bases and J 8 bases; nucleotides not matched to a gene: 14. In DNA, the CDR3 is TGCGCCAGCAGCCACCAGGGGGTAGCGGGAGTACCGGATGAGCAGTTCTTC. Amino acid sequence: CASSHQGVAGVPDEQFF.